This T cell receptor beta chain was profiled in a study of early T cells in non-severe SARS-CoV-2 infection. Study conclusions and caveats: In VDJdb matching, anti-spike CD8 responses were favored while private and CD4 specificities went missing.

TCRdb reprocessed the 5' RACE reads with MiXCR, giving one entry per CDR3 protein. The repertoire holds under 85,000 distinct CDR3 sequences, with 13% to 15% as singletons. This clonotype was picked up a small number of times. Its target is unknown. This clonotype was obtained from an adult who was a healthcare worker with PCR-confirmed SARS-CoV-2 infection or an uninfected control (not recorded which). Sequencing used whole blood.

CDR3 amino acids: CASSLGAGGGTEAFF. The CDR3 DNA reads TGTGCCAGCAGCTTAGGGGCAGGGGGCGGCACTGAAGCTTTCTTT. The V and J genes are TRBV7-8 and TRBJ1-1, with TRBD1 identical over 8 bases. CDR1 and CDR2 from the germline V gene are SGHVS and FQNEAQ. Unmatched junction bases numbered 5, after V lost 1 base and J lost 4 bases. The CDR3 contains 15 residues.